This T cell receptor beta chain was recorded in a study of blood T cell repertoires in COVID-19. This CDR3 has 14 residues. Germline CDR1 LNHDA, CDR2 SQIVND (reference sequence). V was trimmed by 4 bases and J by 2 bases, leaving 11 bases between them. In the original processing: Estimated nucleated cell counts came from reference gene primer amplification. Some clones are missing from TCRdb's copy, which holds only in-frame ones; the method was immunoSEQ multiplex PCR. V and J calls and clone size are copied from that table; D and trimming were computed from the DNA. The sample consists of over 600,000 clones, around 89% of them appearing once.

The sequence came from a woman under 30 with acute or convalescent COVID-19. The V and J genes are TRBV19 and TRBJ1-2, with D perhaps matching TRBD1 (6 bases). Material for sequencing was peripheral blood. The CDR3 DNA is TGTGCCAGTAGTACCACTGACAGGAACTATGGCTACACCTTC. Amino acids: CASSTTDRNYGYTF.